Listed below are T cell receptor beta chains from one sample, sequenced in a study of T-cell memory formation after mild COVID-19. TCRdb re-called the 5' RACE reads through MiXCR, storing one row per CDR3 protein. The sample includes around 320,000 distinct CDR3 sequences, 25% to 30% of them seen just once. The sequenced sample was PBMCs or a T cell subset sorted from them (not recorded which). The receptor source for this set is an adult woman who had mild COVID-19 (a few samples of this study predate the infection). Cell type and time point are not known. Both conserved end residues are part of each CDR3. Each record gives: D gene, CDR3 length, J gene, V gene, clone size, CDR3 protein, CDR3 DNA. A D gene is named only where the DNA matches it firmly. Size is omitted from some rows. Given values are once, few, many or a class for expanded clones.

d_call: .
cdr3_length: 15
j_call: TRBJ2-1
v_call: TRBV7-9
clone_size: .
cdr3_aa: CASSPGGGAYNEQFF
cdr3_nt: TGTGCCAGCAGCCCAGGGGGGGGGGCCTACAATGAGCAGTTCTTC

d_call: TRBD2
cdr3_length: 15
j_call: TRBJ2-7
v_call: TRBV12-3/TRBV12-4
clone_size: .
cdr3_aa: CASSTSGVGSYEQYF
cdr3_nt: TGTGCCAGCAGTACTAGCGGGGTGGGCTCCTACGAGCAGTACTTC

d_call: .
cdr3_length: 16
j_call: TRBJ2-7
v_call: TRBV12-3/TRBV12-4
clone_size: few
cdr3_aa: CASSGRQLMSSYEQYF
cdr3_nt: TGTGCCAGCAGTGGACGACAGCTTATGAGCTCCTACGAGCAGTACTTC

d_call: .
cdr3_length: 12
j_call: TRBJ2-3
v_call: TRBV11-2
clone_size: .
cdr3_aa: CDSSLGGDTQYF
cdr3_nt: TGTGACAGCAGCTTAGGGGGAGATACGCAGTATTTT

d_call: TRBD1
cdr3_length: 15
j_call: TRBJ2-7
v_call: TRBV4-2
clone_size: .
cdr3_aa: CASSQDRGQGYEQYF
cdr3_nt: TGTGCCAGCAGCCAAGATAGGGGACAGGGTTACGAGCAGTACTTC

d_call: .
cdr3_length: 15
j_call: TRBJ1-5
v_call: TRBV5-6
clone_size: .
cdr3_aa: CASSLGAQARQPQHF
cdr3_nt: TGTGCCAGCAGCTTGGGGGCGCAGGCTCGACAGCCCCAGCATTTT

d_call: .
cdr3_length: 17
j_call: TRBJ2-7
v_call: TRBV6-5
clone_size: .
cdr3_aa: CASSYTSGDELLYEQYF
cdr3_nt: TGTGCCAGCAGTTACACATCAGGGGATGAACTCCTCTACGAGCAGTACTTC

d_call: .
cdr3_length: 14
j_call: TRBJ1-2
v_call: TRBV5-1
clone_size: .
cdr3_aa: CASSLAERNYGYTF
cdr3_nt: TGCGCCAGCAGCTTGGCCGAGCGGAACTATGGCTACACCTTC

d_call: .
cdr3_length: 14
j_call: TRBJ2-7
v_call: TRBV6-6
clone_size: .
cdr3_aa: CASTPGPNPSEQYF
cdr3_nt: TGTGCCAGCACGCCGGGACCTAACCCATCCGAGCAGTACTTC

d_call: TRBD2
cdr3_length: 15
j_call: TRBJ2-1
v_call: TRBV5-1
clone_size: few
cdr3_aa: CASSLVAGDFNEQFF
cdr3_nt: TGCGCCAGCAGCTTGGTAGCGGGAGACTTCAATGAGCAGTTCTTC

d_call: .
cdr3_length: 16
j_call: TRBJ2-2
v_call: TRBV24-1
clone_size: .
cdr3_aa: CATSDRDRDYTGELFF
cdr3_nt: TGTGCCACCAGTGATCGCGACAGGGACTACACCGGGGAGCTGTTTTTT

d_call: .
cdr3_length: 12
j_call: TRBJ2-1
v_call: TRBV11-2
clone_size: few
cdr3_aa: CASSFTQIEQFF
cdr3_nt: TGTGCCAGCAGCTTTACCCAGATTGAGCAGTTCTTC

d_call: TRBD1
cdr3_length: 15
j_call: TRBJ2-3
v_call: TRBV20-1
clone_size: few
cdr3_aa: CSARDIRGRADTQYF
cdr3_nt: TGCAGTGCTAGAGATATTAGGGGGCGCGCAGATACGCAGTATTTT

d_call: .
cdr3_length: 11
j_call: TRBJ2-5
v_call: TRBV20-1
clone_size: few
cdr3_aa: CSARAQETQYF
cdr3_nt: TGCAGTGCTAGAGCACAAGAGACCCAGTACTTC

d_call: .
cdr3_length: 15
j_call: TRBJ2-7
v_call: TRBV7-9
clone_size: .
cdr3_aa: CASSNQGRSSYEQYF
cdr3_nt: TGTGCCAGCAGTAACCAGGGGCGGTCCTCCTACGAGCAGTACTTC

d_call: TRBD2
cdr3_length: 14
j_call: TRBJ2-7
v_call: TRBV6-5
clone_size: .
cdr3_aa: CASSYTSGSYEQYF
cdr3_nt: TGTGCCAGCAGTTACACTAGCGGTTCCTACGAGCAGTACTTC

d_call: .
cdr3_length: 16
j_call: TRBJ1-1
v_call: TRBV7-9
clone_size: .
cdr3_aa: CASSSLLHGGNTEAFF
cdr3_nt: TGTGCCAGCAGCTCGTTGTTACACGGGGGTAACACTGAAGCTTTCTTT

d_call: .
cdr3_length: 13
j_call: TRBJ2-1
v_call: TRBV30
clone_size: .
cdr3_aa: CAWSWQPDGEQFF
cdr3_nt: TGTGCCTGGAGTTGGCAGCCTGATGGTGAGCAGTTCTTC

d_call: .
cdr3_length: 14
j_call: TRBJ2-4
v_call: TRBV10-3
clone_size: .
cdr3_aa: CAISEGPERNIQYF
cdr3_nt: TGTGCCATCAGTGAGGGTCCAGAACGAAACATTCAGTACTTC

d_call: .
cdr3_length: 16
j_call: TRBJ1-1
v_call: TRBV4-2
clone_size: .
cdr3_aa: CASSQEAMSQNTEAFF
cdr3_nt: TGTGCCAGCAGCCAAGAAGCGATGTCTCAAAACACTGAAGCTTTCTTT

d_call: TRBD1
cdr3_length: 16
j_call: TRBJ1-6
v_call: TRBV12-3/TRBV12-4
clone_size: .
cdr3_aa: CASRPQGGQINSPLHF
cdr3_nt: TGTGCCAGCAGACCTCAGGGGGGCCAAATTAATTCACCCCTCCACTTT

d_call: .
cdr3_length: 14
j_call: TRBJ2-7
v_call: TRBV1
clone_size: few
cdr3_aa: CTSTLGEREDEQYF
cdr3_nt: TGCACCAGCACCCTGGGGGAGCGGGAAGACGAGCAGTACTTC

d_call: TRBD2
cdr3_length: 17
j_call: TRBJ2-2
v_call: TRBV9
clone_size: .
cdr3_aa: CASSETPGLAGRGELFF
cdr3_nt: TGTGCCAGCAGCGAGACCCCGGGACTAGCGGGACGGGGGGAGCTGTTTTTT

d_call: .
cdr3_length: 14
j_call: TRBJ1-3
v_call: TRBV12-3/TRBV12-4
clone_size: .
cdr3_aa: CASSLGHAGNTIYF
cdr3_nt: TGTGCCAGCAGTTTAGGCCACGCTGGAAACACCATATATTTT

d_call: TRBD1
cdr3_length: 15
j_call: TRBJ2-5
v_call: TRBV5-1
clone_size: .
cdr3_aa: CASSSGQGWTETQYF
cdr3_nt: TGCGCCAGCAGCTCCGGACAGGGGTGGACAGAGACCCAGTACTTC

d_call: .
cdr3_length: 19
j_call: TRBJ2-1
v_call: TRBV5-6
clone_size: few
cdr3_aa: CASSQAGGYGTEWVDEQFF
cdr3_nt: TGTGCCAGCAGCCAAGCGGGCGGATATGGGACAGAGTGGGTCGATGAGCAGTTCTTC

d_call: TRBD2
cdr3_length: 16
j_call: TRBJ2-5
v_call: TRBV6-2/TRBV6-3
clone_size: few
cdr3_aa: CASSPHIAGGRKTQYF
cdr3_nt: TGTGCCAGCAGTCCACACATAGCGGGAGGGCGGAAGACCCAGTACTTC

d_call: .
cdr3_length: 14
j_call: TRBJ1-5
v_call: TRBV7-2
clone_size: many
cdr3_aa: CASSLGQSNQPQHF
cdr3_nt: TGCGCCAGCAGCTTGGGGCAGAGCAATCAGCCCCAGCATTTT

d_call: TRBD1
cdr3_length: 15
j_call: TRBJ2-1
v_call: TRBV2
clone_size: .
cdr3_aa: CASGRGTGSYNEQFF
cdr3_nt: TGTGCCAGCGGACGTGGGACAGGCTCCTACAATGAGCAGTTCTTC

d_call: .
cdr3_length: 14
j_call: TRBJ1-1
v_call: TRBV12-3/TRBV12-4
clone_size: few
cdr3_aa: CASSLVRTYTEAFF
cdr3_nt: TGTGCCAGCAGTTTAGTTAGGACCTACACTGAAGCTTTCTTT

d_call: .
cdr3_length: 14
j_call: TRBJ2-3
v_call: TRBV12-3/TRBV12-4
clone_size: many
cdr3_aa: CASSSTAATDTQYF
cdr3_nt: TGTGCCAGCAGTTCCACCGCGGCCACAGATACGCAGTATTTT

d_call: TRBD1
cdr3_length: 11
j_call: TRBJ2-7
v_call: TRBV29-1
clone_size: few
cdr3_aa: CSVARGREQYF
cdr3_nt: TGCAGCGTTGCCAGGGGGCGCGAGCAGTACTTC

d_call: .
cdr3_length: 16
j_call: TRBJ2-4
v_call: TRBV7-9
clone_size: .
cdr3_aa: CASSLGPGAAKNIQYF
cdr3_nt: TGTGCCAGCAGCTTAGGTCCGGGGGCGGCCAAAAACATTCAGTACTTC

d_call: .
cdr3_length: 15
j_call: TRBJ2-1
v_call: TRBV19
clone_size: few
cdr3_aa: CASSLKVGSYNEQFF
cdr3_nt: TGTGCCAGTAGTCTGAAGGTGGGGTCCTACAATGAGCAGTTCTTC

d_call: .
cdr3_length: 13
j_call: TRBJ1-5
v_call: TRBV7-9
clone_size: few
cdr3_aa: CASSPPGTQPQHF
cdr3_nt: TGTGCCAGCAGCCCCCCAGGGACCCAGCCCCAGCATTTT

d_call: TRBD1
cdr3_length: 13
j_call: TRBJ1-4
v_call: TRBV18
clone_size: few
cdr3_aa: CASSPEKGAKLFF
cdr3_nt: TGTGCCAGCTCACCGGAGAAGGGGGCAAAACTGTTTTTT

d_call: .
cdr3_length: 14
j_call: TRBJ1-1
v_call: TRBV3-1
clone_size: many
cdr3_aa: CASSPSGPPTEAFF
cdr3_nt: TGTGCCAGCAGCCCGTCAGGGCCTCCCACTGAAGCTTTCTTT

d_call: .
cdr3_length: 15
j_call: TRBJ2-1
v_call: TRBV9
clone_size: .
cdr3_aa: CASSVVGSLTNEQFF
cdr3_nt: TGTGCCAGCAGCGTAGTGGGGAGTCTAACCAATGAGCAGTTCTTC

d_call: .
cdr3_length: 13
j_call: TRBJ2-7
v_call: TRBV11-2
clone_size: .
cdr3_aa: CASSLRRDYEQYF
cdr3_nt: TGTGCCAGCAGCTTAAGGAGGGACTACGAGCAGTACTTC

d_call: TRBD2
cdr3_length: 13
j_call: TRBJ2-7
v_call: TRBV20-1
clone_size: few
cdr3_aa: CSARLAGQNEQYF
cdr3_nt: TGCAGTGCGCGACTAGCGGGACAAAACGAGCAGTACTTC

d_call: .
cdr3_length: 14
j_call: TRBJ1-6
v_call: TRBV5-1
clone_size: few
cdr3_aa: CASRTGTVDSPLHF
cdr3_nt: TGCGCCAGCCGGACCGGGACCGTGGATTCACCCCTCCACTTT

d_call: .
cdr3_length: 13
j_call: TRBJ2-7
v_call: TRBV20-1
clone_size: .
cdr3_aa: CSAQGPSSYEQYF
cdr3_nt: TGCAGTGCGCAGGGACCAAGCTCCTACGAGCAGTACTTC

d_call: .
cdr3_length: 12
j_call: TRBJ2-2
v_call: TRBV7-9
clone_size: .
cdr3_aa: CASSFPLGELFF
cdr3_nt: TGTGCCAGCAGCTTTCCTCTCGGGGAGCTGTTTTTT

d_call: TRBD1
cdr3_length: 15
j_call: TRBJ1-1
v_call: TRBV5-1
clone_size: few
cdr3_aa: CASSLAGQTHTEAFF
cdr3_nt: TGCGCCAGCAGCTTGGCGGGACAGACCCACACTGAAGCTTTCTTT

d_call: .
cdr3_length: 13
j_call: TRBJ1-3
v_call: TRBV2
clone_size: .
cdr3_aa: CAIFRGLGNTIYF
cdr3_nt: TGTGCCATTTTTCGAGGTCTTGGAAACACCATATATTTT

d_call: .
cdr3_length: 16
j_call: TRBJ2-1
v_call: TRBV20-1
clone_size: few
cdr3_aa: CSARRPGDPTVNEQFF
cdr3_nt: TGCAGTGCTAGACGACCCGGGGACCCGACCGTCAATGAGCAGTTCTTC

d_call: TRBD1
cdr3_length: 16
j_call: TRBJ2-1
v_call: TRBV7-7
clone_size: few
cdr3_aa: CASSLGDRVGYNEQFF
cdr3_nt: TGTGCTAGCAGCTTAGGGGACAGGGTAGGGTACAATGAGCAGTTCTTC

d_call: .
cdr3_length: 16
j_call: TRBJ2-1
v_call: TRBV24-1
clone_size: .
cdr3_aa: CATSDPEAGENNEQFF
cdr3_nt: TGTGCCACCAGTGATCCTGAGGCAGGGGAAAACAATGAGCAGTTCTTC

d_call: .
cdr3_length: 14
j_call: TRBJ2-7
v_call: TRBV20-1
clone_size: .
cdr3_aa: CSADASDQPYEQYF
cdr3_nt: TGCAGTGCCGACGCTTCAGACCAGCCCTACGAGCAGTACTTC

d_call: TRBD1
cdr3_length: 14
j_call: TRBJ2-7
v_call: TRBV15
clone_size: .
cdr3_aa: CATSRGTGSYEQYF
cdr3_nt: TGTGCCACCAGCAGAGGGACAGGGTCCTACGAGCAGTACTTC

d_call: .
cdr3_length: 15
j_call: TRBJ1-3
v_call: TRBV2
clone_size: .
cdr3_aa: CASSSEGSSGNTIYF
cdr3_nt: TGTGCCAGCAGTTCGGAGGGGAGCTCTGGAAACACCATATATTTT

d_call: TRBD1
cdr3_length: 16
j_call: TRBJ1-1
v_call: TRBV5-1
clone_size: few
cdr3_aa: CASSLGDRLMNTEAFF
cdr3_nt: TGCGCCAGCAGCTTGGGGGACAGACTCATGAACACTGAAGCTTTCTTT

d_call: .
cdr3_length: 15
j_call: TRBJ2-1
v_call: TRBV5-1
clone_size: few
cdr3_aa: CASSDAGSSYNEQFF
cdr3_nt: TGCGCCAGCAGCGACGCGGGTAGCTCCTACAATGAGCAGTTCTTC

d_call: .
cdr3_length: 16
j_call: TRBJ1-2
v_call: TRBV27
clone_size: .
cdr3_aa: CASSPGLGGGDYGYTF
cdr3_nt: TGTGCCAGCAGTCCCGGACTGGGGGGCGGGGACTATGGCTACACCTTC

d_call: TRBD2
cdr3_length: 13
j_call: TRBJ2-5
v_call: TRBV29-1
clone_size: .
cdr3_aa: CSVLAGGQETQYF
cdr3_nt: TGCAGCGTCCTAGCGGGAGGGCAAGAGACCCAGTACTTC

d_call: .
cdr3_length: 14
j_call: TRBJ2-3
v_call: TRBV12-5
clone_size: .
cdr3_aa: CASGSLPSTDTQYF
cdr3_nt: TGTGCTAGTGGTTCCCTCCCCAGCACAGATACGCAGTATTTT

d_call: .
cdr3_length: 14
j_call: TRBJ1-2
v_call: TRBV20-1
clone_size: few
cdr3_aa: CSARGQPANYGYTF
cdr3_nt: TGCAGTGCTAGAGGACAGCCAGCTAACTATGGCTACACCTTC

d_call: .
cdr3_length: 14
j_call: TRBJ2-1
v_call: TRBV5-1
clone_size: .
cdr3_aa: CASSLVTSYNEQFF
cdr3_nt: TGCGCCAGCAGCTTGGTGACATCCTACAATGAGCAGTTCTTC